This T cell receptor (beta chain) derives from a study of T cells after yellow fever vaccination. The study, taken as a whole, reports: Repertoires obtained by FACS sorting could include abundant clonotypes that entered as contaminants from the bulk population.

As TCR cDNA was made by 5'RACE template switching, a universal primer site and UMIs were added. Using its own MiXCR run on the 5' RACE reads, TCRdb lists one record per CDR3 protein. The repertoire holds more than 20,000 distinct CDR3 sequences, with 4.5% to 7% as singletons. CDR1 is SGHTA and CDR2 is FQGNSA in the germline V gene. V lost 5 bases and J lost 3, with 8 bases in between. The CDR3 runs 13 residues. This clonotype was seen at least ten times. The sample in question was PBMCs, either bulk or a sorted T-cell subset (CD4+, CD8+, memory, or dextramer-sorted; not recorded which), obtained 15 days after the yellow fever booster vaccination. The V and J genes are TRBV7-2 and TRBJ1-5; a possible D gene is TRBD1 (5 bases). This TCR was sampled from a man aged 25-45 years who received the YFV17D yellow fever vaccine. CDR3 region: CASSQGVNQPQHF. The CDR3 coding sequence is TGTGCCAGCAGCCAAGGGGTCAATCAGCCCCAGCATTTT.